The T cell receptor beta chain under discussion was sequenced for a study of T cells in Graves' hyperthyroidism and ophthalmopathy. Points from the study as a whole: Also found in blood were most expanded thyroid clonotypes above 0.001.

This clonotype came up many times. Its antigen is not known. Per the germline V gene, CDR1 is GTSNPN and CDR2 is SVGIG (reference sequence). The CDR3 covers 18 residues. The V gene lost 1 base and the J gene lost 4 bases, with 20 bases spanning the gap. Blood was drawn at first hyperthyroidism diagnosis, before any ophthalmopathy symptoms. PBMCs came from 8.5 to 10 ml fresh peripheral blood. TCR beta CDR3 region amplification was performed from RNA transcripts. HTBI primers were employed in a first-round RT-PCR of the TCR CDR3. TCRdb reprocessed the multiplex PCR reads with MiXCR, giving one entry per CDR3 protein. The table has a few hundred thousand distinct CDR3 sequences, more than 12% seen once.

The chain joins TRBV30 to TRBJ1-6; TRBD1 might be the D (5 bases). Sequencing was done on a sample of blood. This receptor was identified in a woman between 40 and 55 years old with Graves' hyperthyroidism that later progressed to Graves' ophthalmopathy. This CDR3 reads CAWSALYRTFNYNSPLHF. The CDR3, as DNA: TGTGCCTGGAGTGCCCTATACAGGACCTTTAATTATAATTCACCCCTCCACTTT.